This TCR beta chain was captured in a study of blood T cell repertoires in COVID-19. Study-wide context: Samples representing acute and convalescent COVID-19 were sourced from the United States, Italy and Spain. T cells, B-cell-depleted T cells, or PBMCs supplied cDNA or gDNA.

Under the authors' procedure: Reference gene primer amplification in the assay estimated nucleated cell counts. Sequencing was performed with immunoSEQ multiplex PCR; in TCRdb, only in-frame clones are kept and a portion is missing. V, J and clone size are taken as reported in that table, and D and trimming were inferred from the DNA itself. The table lists under 30,000 clones, around 94% of them singletons, with around 4% in the top ten. V lost 8 bases, J lost 2 bases, and 9 bases stayed unmatched. CDR3 size: 16 residues. Looked up from germline, CDR1 is MDHEN and CDR2 is SYDVKM. Sequencing was performed on peripheral blood. The V call is TRBV28, the J call TRBJ1-6, with TRBD1 identical over 7 bases. This clonotype was obtained from a woman aged 50 to 65 with active COVID-19. CDR3 residues: CASPLEGATYNSPLHF. CDR3 nucleotide sequence: TGTGCCAGCCCCTTGGAGGGGGCCACCTATAATTCACCCCTCCACTTT.